The rows below give T cell receptor beta chains drawn from one sample of a study of control samples from healthy donors and cancer patients. Sequencing was performed with immunoSEQ multiplex PCR; in TCRdb, only in-frame clones are kept and a portion is missing. The sample comprises some 28,000 clones, roughly 78% of which are singletons, and roughly a fifth rests with the top ten. Material for sequencing was PBMCs. The receptors originated from a man aged 55 to 70 with head and neck cancer. The CDR3 runs from the conserved cysteine through the conserved F or W. A D gene is named only where the DNA matches it firmly. Part of the rows lack a size; the others show once, few, many or a class for expanded clones.

cdr3_nt cdr3_aa v_call clone_size d_call j_call
TGTGCCAGCAGCTTTTTAACGAGGAGCTCCTACGAGCAGTACTTC CASSFLTRSSYEQYF TRBV7-2 - - TRBJ2-7
TGTGCCAGCAGCTTAAGGACCGATAGCTCCTACGAGCAGTACTTC CASSLRTDSSYEQYF TRBV7-9 - - TRBJ2-7
TGTGCCAGCGGAGGGACACCCTCACTTGGGGCCTACGAGCAGTACTTC CASGGTPSLGAYEQYF TRBV2 - - TRBJ2-7
TGTGCCAGCAGCCAACTACCCTCGTGGGGGTCGAAGAGCTCCTACGAGCAGTACTTC CASSQLPSWGSKSSYEQYF TRBV14 - - TRBJ2-7
TGTGCCAGCACCCTAGGGGAAAGACAGCCCCAGCATTTT CASTLGERQPQHF TRBV7-2 - - TRBJ1-5
TGTGCCAGCAGTTACCTAGACCCTAGCACAGATACGCAGTATTTT CASSYLDPSTDTQYF TRBV6-2/TRBV6-3 - - TRBJ2-3
TGTGCCAGCAGCTTATGGGACACTCGGACAGATACGCAGTATTTT CASSLWDTRTDTQYF TRBV7-3 - - TRBJ2-3
TGTGCCAGCAGCCAAGATTCAACTCCTAGGGCTCAGCAGTTCTTC CASSQDSTPRAQQFF TRBV14 once - TRBJ2-1
TGTGCCAGCAGTGCCTCTAGGAGGACCGGGGAGCTGTTTTTT CASSASRRTGELFF TRBV28 - - TRBJ2-2
TGTGCCAGCAGCTTATACAGGGTCAACGAGCAGTACTTC CASSLYRVNEQYF TRBV5-4 - - TRBJ2-7
TGTGCCAGCACCGAAGGGGGCCCCGACACCGGGGAGCTGTTTTTT CASTEGGPDTGELFF TRBV2 - TRBD1 TRBJ2-2
TGTGCCAGCAGTTTATACCCCCCGGGACAGAGCTCCTACGAGCAGTACTTC CASSLYPPGQSSYEQYF TRBV27 - TRBD1 TRBJ2-7
TGTGCCAGCAGCCAAGTAGGTAACGAGCAGTACTTC CASSQVGNEQYF TRBV3-1/TRBV3-2 - - TRBJ2-7
TGTGCCAGCAGCCGAGGGAGAGGTGAGCAGTTCTTC CASSRGRGEQFF TRBV5-6 few - TRBJ2-1
TGTGCCAGGATAGGGGACTCCTACGAGCAGTACTTC CARIGDSYEQYF TRBV6-4 - - TRBJ2-7
TGTGCCTGGAGGGAGGTCGACAGGGGAGAGACCCAGTACTTC CAWREVDRGETQYF TRBV30 - TRBD1 TRBJ2-5
TGTGCCAGCACCCGAACTCCTACCACCGGGGAGCTGTTTTTT CASTRTPTTGELFF TRBV27 - - TRBJ2-2